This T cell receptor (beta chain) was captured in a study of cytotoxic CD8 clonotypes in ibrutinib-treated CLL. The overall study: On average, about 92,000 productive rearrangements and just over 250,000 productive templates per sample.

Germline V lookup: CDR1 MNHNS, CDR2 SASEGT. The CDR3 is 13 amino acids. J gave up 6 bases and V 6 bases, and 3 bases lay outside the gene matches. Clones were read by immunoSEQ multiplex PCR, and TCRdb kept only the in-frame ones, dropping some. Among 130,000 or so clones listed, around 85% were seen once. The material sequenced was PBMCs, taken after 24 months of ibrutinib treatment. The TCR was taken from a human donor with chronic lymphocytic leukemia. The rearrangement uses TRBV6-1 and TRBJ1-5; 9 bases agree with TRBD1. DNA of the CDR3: TGTGCCAGCAGCTACAGGGGGCTTCAGCCCCAGCATTTT. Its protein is CASSYRGLQPQHF.